These T cell receptor beta chains were read from a single sample in a study of CD8 T cells in Susac syndrome. TCRdb used MiXCR to reprocess the immunoSEQ multiplex PCR reads, holding one entry per CDR3 protein. Found here are hundreds of thousands of distinct CDR3 sequences, around 95% of them singletons; the top ten hold 0.085% to 0.095%. Sequencing was done on a sample of CD4+ T cells from PBMCs. The origin of the receptors is a human donor with multiple sclerosis. CDR3s include the opening cysteine and the closing phenylalanine or tryptophan. Each record gives: J gene, V gene, clone size, D gene, CDR3 length, CDR3 DNA, CDR3 protein. D genes are given only for firm matches. The listing skips clone size in some rows; elsewhere it reads once, few, many or a size class.

TRBJ2-5 | TRBV20-1 | once | . | 14 | TGCAGTGCTAGTCTTCCCGAGGGATTGGAGACCCAGTACTTC | CSASLPEGLETQYF
TRBJ2-7 | TRBV14 | . | TRBD1 | 15 | TGTGCCAGCAGCCCCACCGGGACAGGAATCTACGAGCAGTACTTC | CASSPTGTGIYEQYF
TRBJ2-7 | TRBV12-3/TRBV12-4 | . | TRBD1 | 15 | TGTGCCAGCAGAAACCCGGGACAGGGTACCTACGAGCAGTACTTC | CASRNPGQGTYEQYF
TRBJ1-2 | TRBV3-1 | . | . | 11 | TGTGCCAGCAGCCAACGGAGCGGCTACACCTTC | CASSQRSGYTF
TRBJ1-2 | TRBV24-1 | . | . | 13 | TGTGCCACCAGCCGGGGCAGGGGATATGGCTACACCTTC | CATSRGRGYGYTF
TRBJ2-7 | TRBV6-2/TRBV6-3 | . | TRBD1 | 14 | TGTGCCAGCAGTTATTCCCAGACAGGGATCGAGCAGTACTTC | CASSYSQTGIEQYF
TRBJ2-5 | TRBV9 | . | TRBD2 | 15 | TGTGCCAGCAGCGTAGCGACTAGCGGGGCGGGGACCCAGTACTTC | CASSVATSGAGTQYF
TRBJ1-1 | TRBV5-1 | . | TRBD1 | 16 | TGCGCCAGCAGCACGGGACAGGGAAAAATGAACACTGAAGCTTTCTTT | CASSTGQGKMNTEAFF
TRBJ2-1 | TRBV30 | . | . | 13 | TGTGCCTGGAGCCAGGGAATCTACAATGAGCAGTTCTTC | CAWSQGIYNEQFF
TRBJ2-5 | TRBV3-1 | . | TRBD1 | 15 | TGTGCCAGCAGCCCCTGGCAGGGGGTGGTAGAGACCCAGTACTTC | CASSPWQGVVETQYF
TRBJ2-5 | TRBV11-2 | . | . | 13 | TGTGCCAGCTCAGGGCAGAGAGGAGAGACCCAGTACTTC | CASSGQRGETQYF
TRBJ2-5 | TRBV12-3/TRBV12-4 | . | TRBD1 | 15 | TGTGCCAGCAGTCACACGGGACAGTTTCCAGAGACCCAGTACTTC | CASSHTGQFPETQYF
TRBJ2-3 | TRBV15 | . | . | 14 | TGTGCCACCAGCAGAGTAGAATCCGGTGTTACGCAGTATTTT | CATSRVESGVTQYF
TRBJ2-2 | TRBV3-1 | . | . | 16 | TGTGCCAGCAGCCAAGGTACCCCCCGGGACACCGGGGAGCTGTTTTTT | CASSQGTPRDTGELFF
TRBJ2-1 | TRBV10-3 | once | TRBD2 | 13 | TGTGCCATCAGTGGGACTAGCGGGAATGAGCAGTTCTTC | CAISGTSGNEQFF
TRBJ2-3 | TRBV29-1 | . | TRBD2 | 15 | TGCAGCGGCGTGATGACTAGCGGGAGGGCAGATACGCAGTATTTT | CSGVMTSGRADTQYF
TRBJ2-5 | TRBV28 | once | TRBD2 | 16 | TGTGCCAGCAGTTCTAGCGGGAGGCCCACCGTTGGTACCCAGTACTTC | CASSSSGRPTVGTQYF
TRBJ1-2 | TRBV15 | once | TRBD1 | 12 | TGTGCCACCAGCAATCAGGGGGTGGTGGATACCTTC | CATSNQGVVDTF
TRBJ2-5 | TRBV3-1 | . | . | 12 | TGTGCCAGCAACGGAGCAGCGGAGACCCAGTACTTC | CASNGAAETQYF
TRBJ2-1 | TRBV27 | . | TRBD2 | 16 | TGTGCCAGCAGTTCCTGGACTAGCGGAAACTACAATGAGCAGTTCTTC | CASSSWTSGNYNEQFF
TRBJ2-1 | TRBV29-1 | . | . | 14 | TGCAGCGTTGGTCCTCCCTCGGAAAGCAATGAGCAGTTCTTC | CSVGPPSESNEQFF
TRBJ2-3 | TRBV24-1 | once | . | 11 | TGTGCCGTATCTCATGTGGATACGCAGTATTTT | CAVSHVDTQYF